In this sample, the clone carrying this TCR beta chain turned up many times. Its matching antigen is unknown. The length of the CDR3 is 11 residues. Trimming cost V 0 bases and J 5 bases, with 2 bases left between them. Per germline, CDR1 SGHRS and CDR2 YFSETQ. These data come from a study of type 1 regulatory T cells. TCRdb reprocessed the reads via MiXCR and lists one record per CDR3 protein. The table has about 42,000 distinct CDR3 sequences, 9% to 15% seen once; the top ten hold 8% to 10%. Study-wide results and caveats: Type 1 regulatory T cells had a more restricted TCR repertoire than non-type 1 regulatory T cells.

Sequenced material: cultured non-Tr1 T cells, either the whole culture or a sorted T cell fraction (not recorded which). The TCR originated in a human donor in good health. The rearrangement uses TRBV5-1 and TRBJ1-1; D gene unclear. The CDR3 loop reads CASSLGTEAFF. For the CDR3, the DNA is TGCGCCAGCAGCTTGGGGACTGAAGCTTTCTTT.